Below, 6 T cell receptor beta chains from the same sample are listed, as sequenced in a study of blood T cell repertoires in COVID-19 (dated by TCRdb to about 2020). Library preparation was by the immunoSEQ multiplex PCR assay. TCRdb took over this immuneACCESS table, retaining in-frame rearrangements with V and J assigned. Such tables are incomplete; in checked studies, under half of the missing clones stem from an unresolved V gene, and the remainder is unexplained. The sample contains more than 90,000 clones, 75% to 85% of them found a single time. Approximately 7.9% of the sample lies in the top ten. Material: peripheral blood. The receptors derive from a man aged 70-80 years with acute or convalescent COVID-19.

This clone was counted once. The chain links TRBV18 to TRBJ1-1; no firm D call. The V gene's germline CDR1 is KGHSH and CDR2 LQKENI. V was clipped by 3 bases and J by 3 bases, with 8 bases between them. This CDR3 has 13 amino acids. The CDR3, as DNA: TGTGCCAGCTCACCGAATTCGGACACTGAAGCTTTCTTT. Protein: CASSPNSDTEAFF. The full variable domain, with the rest looked up from reference TRBV18 and TRBJ1-1, is NAGVMQNPRHLVRRRGQEARLRCSPMKGHSHVYWYRQLPEEGLKFMVYLQKENIIDESGMPKERFSAEFPKEGPSILRIQQVVRGDSAAYFCASSPNSDTEAFFGQGTRLTVV.

The V gene is TRBV18, the J gene TRBJ1-1; D may be TRBD1 (5 bases). Germline V gives CDR1 KGHSH, CDR2 LQKENI. This CDR3 is built from 15 residues. CDR3 nucleotide sequence: TGTGCGGATGGCGGGAGGGGTTATGGGAACACTGAAGCTTTCTTT. Translated, it gives CADGGRGYGNTEAFF.

Comment on this clone: An end of the junction differs from the germline gene, which may be a read error. This chain joins TRBV2 and TRBJ2-7, with TRBD1 as a possible D gene (6 bases). CDR1 and CDR2 from the germline V gene are SNHLY and FYNNEI. This CDR3 spans 10 amino acids. The CDR3 spells CASSEDRPNF. The CDR3 nucleotides read TGTGCCAGCAGTGAGGACAGACCTAACTTC.

CDR3 loop: CASSQPGTGNTGELFF. The CDR3 region has the DNA TGTGCCAGCAGTCAGCCCGGGACAGGAAACACCGGGGAGCTGTTTTTT. This rearrangement joins TRBV28 to TRBJ2-2; the match to TRBD1 covers 8 bases. Germline CDR1 and CDR2: MDHEN and SYDVKM. V was pared by 5 bases and J by 2 bases, with 7 bases of the junction left unmatched. This CDR3 contains 16 residues. The variable domain in full, completed from reference TRBV28 and TRBJ2-2, reads DVKVTQSSRYLVKRTGEKVFLECVQDMDHENMFWYRQDPGLGLRLIYFSYDVKMKEKGDIPEGYSVSREKKERFSLILESASTNQTSMYLCASSQPGTGNTGELFFGEGSRLTVL.

This clone was detected only a few times. V gene TRBV2 combines with J gene TRBJ1-1; maybe TRBD1 (5 bases). The CDR3 is made up of 13 amino acids. V lost 4 bases and J 3 bases, leaving 9 bases between the germline ends. Germline CDR1 and CDR2: SNHLY and FYNNEI. Here the CDR3 reads CASSGQGYTEAFF. CDR3 coding DNA: TGTGCCAGCAGTGGGCAGGGTTACACTGAAGCTTTCTTT.

The V gene is TRBV7-9, the J gene TRBJ2-3; D is possibly TRBD2 (6 bases). Germline assignment: CDR1 SEHNR and CDR2 FQNEAQ (reference sequence). V was pared by 4 bases and J by 5 bases, with 16 bases between. The CDR3 consists of 15 residues. The DNA of the CDR3 is TGTGCCAGCAGCTCCCCGAGGGGACTTGGAGATACGCAGTATTTT. This sequence encodes CASSSPRGLGDTQYF.